Following are 26 T cell receptor beta chains from one sample sequenced in a study of radiation and T cells in renal cell carcinoma. Generated by immunoSEQ multiplex PCR, the TCRdb table keeps only in-frame clones and is missing some. Among about 16,000 clones listed, about two thirds were seen once. The treatment denotes: treatment-naive control, cytoreductive nephrectomy. The starting material was tumor tissue, obtained from a patient whose treatment was nephrectomy without radiotherapy. Receptors were obtained from a man aged 55 to 70 with renal cell carcinoma.

The rearrangement links TRBV2 to TRBJ1-2; no clear D gene. This CDR3 comprises 17 residues. The germline CDR1 and CDR2 sequences are SNHLY and FYNNEI. V was cut by 6 bases and J by 3 bases, with 23 bases left in between. The CDR3 sequence is CASSLAPYRVEDYGYTF. The CDR3 DNA reads TGTGCCAGCAGCCTTGCTCCGTATCGGGTAGAAGACTATGGCTACACCTTC.

V is TRBV6-1 and J is TRBJ1-1; D uncertain. This CDR3 comprises 15 residues. CDR1 and CDR2 (germline): MNHNS, SASEGT. V was cut by 5 bases and J by 2 bases, with 15 bases left in between. Here the CDR3 reads CASSLLGSGNTEAFF. In DNA form, the CDR3 reads TGTGCCAGCAGTTTGTTAGGGTCGGGCAACACTGAAGCTTTCTTT.

The V and J genes are TRBV5-1 and TRBJ2-7; weak D call: TRBD1 (6 bases). From germline, CDR1 is SGHRS and CDR2 YFSETQ. This CDR3 comprises 14 residues. The ends were cut back, 6 bases at V and 1 base at J, with 14 bases in the middle. This CDR3 reads CASTLMGQSYEQYF. In nucleotides, the CDR3 is TGCGCCAGCACCCTCATGGGACAATCCTACGAGCAGTACTTC.

The chain employs TRBV9 and TRBJ1-3, with D uncertain. Germline lookup yields CDR1 SGDLS and CDR2 YYNGEE. This CDR3 comprises 15 residues. Trimming removed 5 bases from V and 2 bases from J, with 14 bases in between. CDR3: CASSPGSFPGNTIYF. The CDR3, as DNA: TGTGCCAGCAGTCCGGGCAGCTTCCCTGGAAACACCATATATTTT.

This clone occurred a few times. The CDR3 region is CASSLILAGKYEQYF. The CDR3 DNA sequence: TGTGCCAGCAGCCTGATCCTAGCGGGAAAGTACGAGCAGTACTTC. The V gene is TRBV28, the J gene TRBJ2-7; TRBD2 matches at 9 bases. The trim removed 6 bases at V and 4 bases at J, leaving 10 bases unmatched. CDR3 size: 15 residues. Germline values: CDR1 MDHEN, CDR2 SYDVKM.

CDR3 coding DNA: TGTGCCAGCAGCGCCACAGGGGTTGGCTACACCTTC. It translates to CASSATGVGYTF. V gene TRBV9 combines with J gene TRBJ1-2; 7 positions agree with TRBD1. The CDR3 has 12 residues. J was trimmed by 7 bases and V by 3 bases; bases with no gene match: 3. Germline CDR1 reads SGDLS; CDR2 reads YYNGEE.

As DNA, the CDR3 is TGCGCCAGCAGCCAAGATCCAGGGGCTGGACAGCCCCAGCATTTT. It is translated as CASSQDPGAGQPQHF. This sequence joins TRBV4-1 and TRBJ1-5; D possibly corresponds to TRBD1 (6 bases). The CDR3 sequence is 15 residues long. CDR1 MGHRA and CDR2 YSYEKL come from the germline V gene. Trimming took off 0 bases at V and 7 bases at J, with 13 bases between the two ends.

The CDR3 region is CSASGANVLTF. CDR3 DNA sequence: TGCAGTGCTTCGGGGGCCAACGTCCTGACTTTC. The V and J genes are TRBV20-1 and TRBJ2-6; D ambiguous. Trimming took 5 bases from V and 4 from J, leaving 3 bases between them. Germline CDR1 is DFQATT and CDR2 is SNEGSKA (reference sequence). CDR3 length equals 11 residues.

The chain carries TRBV11-3 and TRBJ2-2; D not certain. Germline V gene lookup returns CDR1 SGHNT and CDR2 YENEEA. Trimming left V 0 bases short and J 6 bases short, with 8 bases between. CDR3 length equals 14 residues. In nucleotides, the CDR3 is TGTGCCAGCAGCTTAGAAGGTACGGCCGGGGAGCTGTTTTTT. It translates to CASSLEGTAGELFF.

V is TRBV4-2 and J is TRBJ2-5, with TRBD2 matching 8 bases. CDR3 size: 16 residues. Germline V gene lookup returns CDR1 LGHNA and CDR2 YNFKEQ. The V segment lost 0 bases and the J segment 4 bases; nucleotides outside the gene matches: 7. CDR3: CASSQDVGTSRETQYF. The CDR3, as DNA: TGTGCCAGCAGCCAAGATGTAGGGACTAGTCGAGAGACCCAGTACTTC.

The chain links TRBV6-1 to TRBJ1-1, with D hard to call. The CDR3 contains 16 residues. Germline V gene data show CDR1 as MNHNS and CDR2 as SASEGT. V dropped 1 base and J dropped 1 base, with 13 bases sitting between them. Here the CDR3 reads CASSEGPRWGNTEAFF. As DNA, the CDR3 is TGTGCCAGCAGTGAAGGCCCTCGGTGGGGGAACACTGAAGCTTTCTTT.

The V call is TRBV19, the J call TRBJ1-2; no clear D. V was pared by 1 base and J by 3 bases, with 6 bases between. Looked up from germline, CDR1 is LNHDA and CDR2 is SQIVND (reference sequence). This CDR3 contains 13 residues. DNA for the CDR3: TGTGCCAGTAGTATAGCCAGCCACTATGGCTACACCTTC. Translating gives CASSIASHYGYTF.

This rearrangement joins TRBV19 to TRBJ2-3; 13 bases agree with TRBD2. The CDR3 spans 14 residues. From germline, CDR1 is LNHDA and CDR2 SQIVND (reference sequence). Trimming cost V 7 bases and J 6 bases; bases outside gene matches: 4. This CDR3 is CASNGLAGADTQYF. Here the CDR3 DNA reads TGTGCCAGTAATGGACTAGCGGGAGCCGATACGCAGTATTTT.

This clone has more than one count but fewer than ten. J is TRBJ1-5 and V is TRBV4-1; unclear D gene. From germline, CDR1 is MGHRA and CDR2 YSYEKL. This CDR3 has 16 amino acids. The ends were cut back, 0 bases at V and 5 bases at J, with 14 bases in the middle. The DNA of the CDR3 is TGCGCCAGCAGCCAAGAGGGTAGGGAGGAGTATCAGCCCCAGCATTTT. Translating gives CASSQEGREEYQPQHF.

The chain links TRBV7-2 to TRBJ1-2; no clear D. V lost 1 base and J 0 bases, leaving 6 bases between the germline ends. There are 14 residues in the CDR3. Germline lookup yields CDR1 SGHTA and CDR2 FQGNSA. The chain's CDR3 is CASSLGRTNYGYTF. For the CDR3, the DNA is TGTGCCAGCAGCTTAGGACGGACTAACTATGGCTACACCTTC. The full variable domain, with the rest looked up from reference TRBV7-2 and TRBJ1-2, is GAGVSQSPSNKVTEKGKDVELRCDPISGHTALYWYRQSLGQGLEFLIYFQGNSAPDKSGLPSDRFSAERTGGSVSTLTIQRTQQEDSAVYLCASSLGRTNYGYTFGSGTRLTVV.

This chain uses TRBV28 with TRBJ2-2; TRBD2 matches at 7 bases. V shed 3 bases, J shed 4 bases, and the junction held 14 bases outside the gene matches. The germline V gene has CDR1 MDHEN and CDR2 SYDVKM. This CDR3 spans 18 amino acids. CDR3 sequence: CASSFPRTGTIITGELFF. CDR3 bases: TGTGCCAGCAGTTTCCCCCGAACCGGGACTATTATCACCGGGGAGCTGTTTTTT.

This clone came up a few times. The rearrangement uses TRBV5-6 and TRBJ2-3; D remains unclear. This CDR3 is 12 amino acids long. Germline V gene sequence: CDR1 SGHDT, CDR2 YYEEEE. The ends were cut back, 6 bases at V and 5 bases at J, with 10 bases in the middle. Written as DNA, the CDR3 is TGTGCCAGCAAAGGGCCGAAAGATACGCAGTATTTT. This gives the protein CASKGPKDTQYF.

This clone was recorded only once. This chain links TRBV7-8 with TRBJ2-7, with D possibly TRBD2 on 7 matching bases. V was cut by 1 base and J by 2 bases, with 12 bases left in between. CDR1 is SGHVS and CDR2 is FQNEAQ in the germline V gene. The CDR3 spans 15 residues. The CDR3 DNA reads as TGTGCCAGCAGCTTAGGGAGGGGGAGGGCCTACGAGCAGTACTTC. This gives the protein CASSLGRGRAYEQYF. Full variable domain (rest looked up from reference TRBV7-8 and TRBJ2-7): GAGVSQSPRYKVAKRGQDVALRCDPISGHVSLFWYQQALGQGPEFLTYFQNEAQLDKSGLPSDRFFAERPEGSVSTLKIQRTQQEDSAVYLCASSLGRGRAYEQYFGPGTRLTVT.

This sequence joins TRBV7-2 and TRBJ2-5; 7 nucleotides align to TRBD2. The trim removed 5 bases at V and 9 bases at J, leaving 15 bases unmatched. This CDR3 has 15 amino acids. Looked up from germline, CDR1 is SGHTA and CDR2 is FQGNSA. This chain's CDR3 is CASSKTSAPGYPQYF. The CDR3 bases are TGTGCCAGCAGCAAAACTAGCGCTCCAGGGTACCCCCAGTACTTC.

CDR3 in DNA: TGTGCCAGCAGCTCGGGGGAGGGCCGTACCTACAATGAGCAGTTCTTC. Translation: CASSSGEGRTYNEQFF. The rearrangement joins TRBV5-4 to TRBJ2-1; 7 nucleotides match TRBD2. In germline, CDR1 is SGHNT, CDR2 YYREEE (reference sequence). The CDR3 is 16 amino acids. After removal of 3 bases from V and 2 bases from J, the junction contained 8 bases not matched to a gene. Using reference TRBV5-4 and TRBJ2-1 for the parts outside the CDR3, the full variable domain is ETGVTQSPTHLIKTRGQQVTLRCSSQSGHNTVSWYQQALGQGPQFIFQYYREEENGRGNFPPRFSGLQFPNYSSELNVNALELDDSALYLCASSSGEGRTYNEQFFGPGTRLTVL.

The chain carries TRBV19 and TRBJ2-6, with 12 positions matching TRBD1. The CDR3 is made up of 19 amino acids. V was pared by 4 bases and J by 3 bases, with 10 bases of the junction left unmatched. Germline CDR1 and CDR2: LNHDA and SQIVND (reference sequence). This chain's CDR3 is CASSNPPGQGAGGANVLTF. Here the CDR3 DNA reads TGTGCCAGTAGTAATCCACCGGGACAGGGGGCGGGTGGGGCCAACGTCCTGACTTTC.

V and J are TRBV19 and TRBJ2-7; 8 nucleotides line up with TRBD1. Germline CDR1 LNHDA, CDR2 SQIVND (reference sequence). Germline trimming cut 2 bases from V and 3 bases from J; bases unmatched to any gene: 6. This CDR3 has 15 residues. The CDR3 DNA sequence: TGTGCCAGTAGTATACCCGGGACAGGAGTCTACGAGCAGTACTTC. This sequence encodes CASSIPGTGVYEQYF.

The V call is TRBV4-3, the J call TRBJ1-4; unclear D gene. Germline V lookup: CDR1 LGHNA, CDR2 YSLEER. V shed 0 bases and J shed 4 bases, with 18 bases lying between them. The CDR3 sequence is 18 residues long. CDR3 DNA: TGCGCCAGCAGCCAAGATACGGGCCGGGCAGCGGTTAATGAAAAACTGTTTTTT. As protein: CASSQDTGRAAVNEKLFF.

By sample share, this clone is medium-sized. The rearrangement uses TRBV4-3 and TRBJ1-3, with D unclear. The CDR3 sequence is 15 residues long. V was shortened by 0 bases and J by 0 bases, with 6 bases between the two germline ends. Looked up from germline, CDR1 is LGHNA and CDR2 is YSLEER. CDR3 region: CASSQDQFSGNTIYF. CDR3 coding DNA: TGCGCCAGCAGCCAAGATCAGTTCTCTGGAAACACCATATATTTT.

The count of this clone is one. V usage is TRBV7-9 and J usage is TRBJ1-2; 7 bases map to TRBD1. V lost 5 bases to trimming and J lost 7 bases; unmatched junction nucleotides: 22. CDR1 SEHNR and CDR2 FQNEAQ come from the germline V gene (reference sequence). The CDR3 length is 18 residues. The CDR3 here is CASSPIPGTERTIGGYTF. The CDR3 coding sequence is TGTGCCAGCAGCCCCATTCCCGGGACAGAGCGGACCATTGGTGGCTACACCTTC.

Comment on this clone: The junction and the germline gene differ at one end; a read error may be behind it. The chain has TRBV5-5 and TRBJ2-7; the match to TRBD1 covers 9 bases. Germline CDR1 reads SGHKS; CDR2 reads YYEKEE (reference sequence). This CDR3 spans 15 amino acids. The CDR3 DNA reads TGTGCCAGCAGTTTGGGACTGGGACAGGGCTACGAGCAGTACTTC. The encoded protein is CASSLGLGQGYEQYF.